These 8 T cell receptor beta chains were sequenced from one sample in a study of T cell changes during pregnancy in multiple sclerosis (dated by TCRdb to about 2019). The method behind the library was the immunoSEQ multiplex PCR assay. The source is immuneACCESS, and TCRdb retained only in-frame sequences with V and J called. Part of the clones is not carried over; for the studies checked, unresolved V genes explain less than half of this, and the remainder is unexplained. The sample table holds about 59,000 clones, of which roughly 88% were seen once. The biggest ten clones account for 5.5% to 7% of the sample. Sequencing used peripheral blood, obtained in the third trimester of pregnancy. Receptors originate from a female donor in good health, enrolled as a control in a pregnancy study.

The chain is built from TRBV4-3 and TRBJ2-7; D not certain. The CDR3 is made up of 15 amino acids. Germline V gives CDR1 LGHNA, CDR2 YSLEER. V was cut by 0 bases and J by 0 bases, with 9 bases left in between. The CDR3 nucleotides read TGCGCCAGCAGCCAAGAGGGCACGTACTCCTACGAGCAGTACTTC. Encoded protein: CASSQEGTYSYEQYF.

CDR3 bases: TGTGCCAGCAGTCCAGTCACCAGGGTGGGAGGCTACACCTTC. Protein sequence: CASSPVTRVGGYTF. This rearrangement joins TRBV6-1 to TRBJ1-2; D possibly corresponds to TRBD1 (5 bases). Trimming stripped 5 bases from V and 8 bases from J, with 18 bases between. The CDR3 has 14 residues. Germline loops: CDR1 MNHNS, CDR2 SASEGT.

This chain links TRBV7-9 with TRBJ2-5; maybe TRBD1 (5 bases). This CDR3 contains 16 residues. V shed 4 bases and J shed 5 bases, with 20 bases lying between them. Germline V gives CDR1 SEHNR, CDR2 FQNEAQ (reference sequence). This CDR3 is CASSSTTQGGRETQYF. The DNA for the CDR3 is TGTGCCAGCAGCTCCACCACCCAGGGTGGGCGGGAGACCCAGTACTTC.

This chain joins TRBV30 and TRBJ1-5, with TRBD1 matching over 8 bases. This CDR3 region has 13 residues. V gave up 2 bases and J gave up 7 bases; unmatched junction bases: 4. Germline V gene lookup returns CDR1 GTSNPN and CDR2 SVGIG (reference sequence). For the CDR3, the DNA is TGTGCCTGGAGTTCCCAGGGGGCCCAGCCCCAGCATTTT. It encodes CAWSSQGAQPQHF.

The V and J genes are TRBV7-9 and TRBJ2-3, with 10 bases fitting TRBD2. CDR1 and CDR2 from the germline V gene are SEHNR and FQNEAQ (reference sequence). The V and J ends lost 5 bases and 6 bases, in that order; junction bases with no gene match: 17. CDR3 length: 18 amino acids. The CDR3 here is CASSPRAAQREGLDTQYF. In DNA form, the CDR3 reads TGTGCCAGCAGCCCCCGTGCTGCCCAGCGGGAGGGCCTTGATACGCAGTATTTT.

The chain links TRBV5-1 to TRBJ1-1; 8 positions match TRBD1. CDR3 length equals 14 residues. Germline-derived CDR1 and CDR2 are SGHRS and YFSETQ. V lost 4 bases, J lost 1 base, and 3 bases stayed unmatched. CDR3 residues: CASSTDRGNTEAFF. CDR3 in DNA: TGCGCCAGCAGCACCGACAGGGGGAACACTGAAGCTTTCTTT.

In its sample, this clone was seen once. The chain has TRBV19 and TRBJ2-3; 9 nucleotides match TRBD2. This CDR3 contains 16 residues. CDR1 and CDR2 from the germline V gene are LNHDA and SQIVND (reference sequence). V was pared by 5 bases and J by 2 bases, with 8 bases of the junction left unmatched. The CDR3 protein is CASSRTGTSPTDTQYF. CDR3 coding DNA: TGTGCCAGTAGTCGAACCGGGACTAGCCCCACAGATACGCAGTATTTT.

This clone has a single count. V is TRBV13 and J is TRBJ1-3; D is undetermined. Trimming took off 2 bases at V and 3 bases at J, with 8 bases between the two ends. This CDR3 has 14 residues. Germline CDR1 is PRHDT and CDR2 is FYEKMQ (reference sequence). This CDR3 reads CASSLSPSGNTIYF. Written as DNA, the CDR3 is TGTGCCAGCAGCTTATCCCCGAGTGGAAACACCATATATTTT. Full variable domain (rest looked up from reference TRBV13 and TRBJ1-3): AAGVIQSPRHLIKEKRETATLKCYPIPRHDTVYWYQQGPGQDPQFLISFYEKMQSDKGSIPDRFSAQQFSDYHSELNMSSLELGDSALYFCASSLSPSGNTIYFGEGSWLTVV.